The rows below give T cell receptor beta chains drawn from one sample of a study of radiation and T cells in renal cell carcinoma. Measured with immunoSEQ multiplex PCR; TCRdb has only the in-frame clones, and not every one. Among approximately 49,000 clones listed, about 80% were seen once. The material sequenced was blood, taken from a patient whose treatment included radiotherapy and nephrectomy. The source of these receptors is a woman in her 70s with renal cell carcinoma. Each CDR3 is given with its conserved first and last residue. Each record gives: D gene, clone size, J gene, V gene, CDR3 DNA, CDR3 protein. A D gene is named only where the DNA matches it firmly. Rows may omit the clone size; those that give it use once, few, many or a size class.

.,.,TRBJ1-3,TRBV5-6,TGTGCCAGCAGCCTGAGGGCAAACTCTGGAAACACCATATATTTT,CASSLRANSGNTIYF
TRBD2,.,TRBJ2-1,TRBV27,TGTGCCAGCAGGCCTACCCTAGCGGGAGGCAATTACAATGAGCAGTTCTTC,CASRPTLAGGNYNEQFF
TRBD1,.,TRBJ1-3,TRBV6-1,TGTGCCAGCAGTGAGCCGACAGGGGGCCTTGGAAACACCATATATTTT,CASSEPTGGLGNTIYF
TRBD1,.,TRBJ2-6,TRBV15,TGTGCCACCAGCAGAGGATCCAGGGGGCTAGGGGCCAACGTCCTGACTTTC,CATSRGSRGLGANVLTF
TRBD2,.,TRBJ2-3,TRBV2,TGTGCCAGCAGTGGTGGACTAGCGGGGGCAACAGATACGCAGTATTTT,CASSGGLAGATDTQYF
.,many,TRBJ2-5,TRBV7-6,TGTGCCAGCAGCTCTAGTCCATGGAAGACCCAGTACTTC,CASSSSPWKTQYF
.,few,TRBJ1-5,TRBV7-9,TGTGCCAGCAGCTTAGGGGACCTAAGCGTTTGGCCCCAGCATTTT,CASSLGDLSVWPQHF
.,.,TRBJ1-3,TRBV6-5,TGTGCCAGCAACCCGACAGGAGGAAACACCATATATTTT,CASNPTGGNTIYF
.,few,TRBJ2-2,TRBV5-6,TGTGCCAGCAGCCCTAGGGGGTACGGGGAGCTGTTTTTT,CASSPRGYGELFF
.,once,TRBJ1-4,TRBV5-1,TGCGCCAGCAGCTCACAGGAGGGTAATGAAAAACTGTTTTTT,CASSSQEGNEKLFF
.,many,TRBJ1-5,TRBV10-3,TGTGCCATCAGTGAGGTCAGGGACGACAATCAGCCCCAGCATTTT,CAISEVRDDNQPQHF
.,.,TRBJ2-5,TRBV2,TGTGCCAGCAGTGAACAGGGAGCCCAAGAGACCCAGTACTTC,CASSEQGAQETQYF
.,.,TRBJ2-2,TRBV9,TGTGCCAGCAGCGAGGGGGGACAGCTTACCGGGGAGCTGTTTTTT,CASSEGGQLTGELFF
TRBD1,.,TRBJ2-5,TRBV13,TGTGCCAGCAGCTTACGACAGGGGGCTTGGGAGACCCAGTACTTC,CASSLRQGAWETQYF
TRBD1,few,TRBJ1-1,TRBV6-1,TGTGCCAGCAGTGATTACAGGGGGAACACTGAAGCTTTCTTT,CASSDYRGNTEAFF
.,.,TRBJ1-6,TRBV5-4,TGTGCCAGCACCCCAGATTATCGGGTGGGAAATTCACCCCTCCACTTT,CASTPDYRVGNSPLHF
.,few,TRBJ1-1,TRBV5-6,TGTGCCAGCAGCTTGGGACAGTACACTGAAGCTTTCTTT,CASSLGQYTEAFF
.,once,TRBJ1-5,TRBV30,TGTGCCTGGAGCGCGGGGGGGTTTCAGCCCCAGCATTTT,CAWSAGGFQPQHF
TRBD1,once,TRBJ1-4,TRBV14,TGTGCCAGCAGCCCCCGACAGGGAAGGGAAAAACTGTTTTTT,CASSPRQGREKLFF
.,.,TRBJ1-5,TRBV28,TGTGCCAGCAGGGGCGCGGGGTTCATGGCCCAGCATTTT,CASRGAGFMAQHF
.,.,TRBJ2-1,TRBV7-5,TGTGTCAGAAGCTTAGTCAGGGTTTGCTACTACAATGAGCAGTTCTTC,CVRSLVRVCYYNEQFF
.,.,TRBJ2-4,TRBV5-1,TGCGCCAGCAGCTTGGCCCCAGGGTTCGAAAACATTCAGTACTTC,CASSLAPGFENIQYF
TRBD2,once,TRBJ2-1,TRBV19,TGTGCCAGTAGTACTAGCGGGTACTACAATGAGCAGTTCTTC,CASSTSGYYNEQFF
.,.,TRBJ1-6,TRBV6-6,TGTGCCAGCAGCACCTTGGGGACGCATGGGGGTTCACCCCTCCACTTT,CASSTLGTHGGSPLHF
.,.,TRBJ2-3,TRBV7-6,TGTGCCAGCAGCCCACGGACGGGGAACACAGATACGCAGTATTTT,CASSPRTGNTDTQYF